The 27 T cell receptor beta chains below come from one sample, sequenced in a study of cytomegalovirus exposure and HLA in healthy donors. Method: immunoSEQ multiplex PCR; TCRdb's copy keeps in-frame clones and lacks some. The sample holds 150,000 to 200,000 clones, 86% seen once. Sequences were obtained from PBMCs. The receptors stem from a woman aged 18-35 years in good health and CMV-seronegative.

The V call is TRBV27, the J call TRBJ2-3; D perhaps matches TRBD2 (6 bases). The ends were cut back, 3 bases at V and 0 bases at J, with 10 bases in the middle. Looked up from germline, CDR1 is MNHEY and CDR2 is SMNVEV (reference sequence). The CDR3 totals 15 residues. The CDR3 nucleotides are TGTGCCAGCAGTTTCCTAGCGCTCAGCACAGATACGCAGTATTTT. Residues: CASSFLALSTDTQYF.

The chain recombines TRBV5-1 with TRBJ2-6; the D is unclear. The CDR3 spans 15 residues. Trimming removed 4 bases from V and 1 base from J, with 9 bases in between. From germline, CDR1 is SGHRS and CDR2 YFSETQ. The CDR3 spells CASSPTVSGANVLTF. The CDR3 nucleotides are TGCGCCAGCAGCCCGACTGTATCTGGGGCCAACGTCCTGACTTTC. Drawing the rest from reference TRBV5-1 and TRBJ2-6, the complete variable domain is KAGVTQTPRYLIKTRGQQVTLSCSPISGHRSVSWYQQTPGQGLQFLFEYFSETQRNKGNFPGRFSGRQFSNSRSEMNVSTLELGDSALYLCASSPTVSGANVLTFGAGSRLTVL.

This clone has just one count. The DNA for the CDR3 is TGCGCCAGCAGCCCCAGAACAGGGGAGAACACTGAAGCTTTCTTT. Residues: CASSPRTGENTEAFF. This chain connects TRBV5-1 to TRBJ1-1, with TRBD1 matching over 7 bases. The germline V gene encodes CDR1 SGHRS and CDR2 YFSETQ. The CDR3 contains 15 residues. Losses at the gene ends were 4 bases for V and 1 base for J; bases not matched to a gene: 7.

V gene TRBV18 combines with J gene TRBJ2-7; 7 bases align to TRBD1. The V segment lost 1 base and the J segment 3 bases; nucleotides outside the gene matches: 6. Germline V gene data show CDR1 as KGHSH and CDR2 as LQKENI. The CDR3 loop spans 15 amino acids. CDR3 nucleotide sequence: TGTGCCAGCTCACCACGTCCGGACAGGAGCTACGAGCAGTACTTC. Residues: CASSPRPDRSYEQYF.

For the CDR3, the DNA is TGTGCCAGTAGTATCATGCAGGGGGTATATAACTATGGCTACACCTTC. Its protein product is CASSIMQGVYNYGYTF. This chain uses TRBV19 with TRBJ1-2; 7 bases agree with TRBD1. The CDR3 runs 16 residues. V lost 3 bases, J lost 1 base, and 8 bases stayed unmatched. Germline values: CDR1 LNHDA, CDR2 SQIVND (reference sequence).

This clone has a handful of counts. This rearrangement joins TRBV19 to TRBJ1-6; no definite D call. The CDR3 spans 17 residues. The V end lost 5 bases, the J end lost 2 bases, and 16 bases lay between the germline ends. Germline V gene sequence: CDR1 LNHDA, CDR2 SQIVND (reference sequence). This CDR3 reads CASSWETIVTYNSPLHF. The CDR3 DNA sequence: TGTGCCAGTAGTTGGGAGACAATCGTGACCTATAATTCACCCCTCCACTTT.

This chain connects TRBV25-1 to TRBJ2-2; TRBD2 agrees at 10 bases. Germline V CDR1 and CDR2: MGHDK, SYGVNS. The CDR3 contains 15 residues. With V trimmed by 6 bases and J by 0 bases, 1 base remained unmatched. Here the CDR3 reads CASRGLASNTGELFF. Here the CDR3 DNA reads TGTGCCAGCAGGGGACTAGCGTCGAACACCGGGGAGCTGTTTTTT. The full variable domain, completed using reference TRBV25-1 and TRBJ2-2, is EADIYQTPRYLVIGTGKKITLECSQTMGHDKMYWYQQDPGMELHLIHYSYGVNSTEKGDLSSESTVSRIRTEHFPLTLESARPSHTSQYLCASRGLASNTGELFFGEGSRLTVL.

V gene TRBV5-4 combines with J gene TRBJ2-7, with 8 bases aligning to TRBD2. Germline CDR1 is SGHNT and CDR2 is YYREEE (reference sequence). CDR3 length: 14 amino acids. V was pared by 4 bases and J by 4 bases, with 7 bases of the junction left unmatched. CDR3 sequence reads: CASSLTSGTYEQYF. DNA for the CDR3: TGTGCCAGCAGCCTTACTAGCGGTACTTACGAGCAGTACTTC.

The chain carries TRBV18 and TRBJ2-7; 7 nucleotides agree with TRBD1. Germline V CDR1 and CDR2: KGHSH, LQKENI. The CDR3 length is 14 residues. V gave up 3 bases and J gave up 2 bases; unmatched junction bases: 4. CDR3 sequence (DNA): TGTGCCAGCTCACCTCAGGGGGAAGCCTACGAGCAGTACTTC. Amino acid sequence: CASSPQGEAYEQYF.

The chain employs TRBV2 and TRBJ2-3, with 12 bases fitting TRBD2. V trimming: 2 bases; J trimming: 5 bases; junction bases outside the gene matches: 5. The CDR3 has 16 residues. The V gene's germline CDR1 is SNHLY and CDR2 FYNNEI. Here the CDR3 DNA reads TGTGCCAGCAGTGAAAGGCTAGCGGGGGGGAGAGATACGCAGTATTTT. It codes for CASSERLAGGRDTQYF.

The V and J genes are TRBV5-4 and TRBJ1-3; D gene unclear. The V end lost 3 bases, the J end lost 0 bases, and 7 bases lay between the germline ends. Germline CDR1 SGHNT, CDR2 YYREEE (reference sequence). This CDR3 comprises 14 residues. Here the CDR3 reads CASSSQYSGNTIYF. The DNA for the CDR3 is TGTGCCAGCAGCTCCCAGTACTCTGGAAACACCATATATTTT.

Here the CDR3 reads CAISESGQGIHEQYF. DNA for the CDR3: TGTGCCATCAGTGAATCGGGACAGGGGATACACGAGCAGTACTTC. The V and J genes are TRBV10-3 and TRBJ2-7; 10 positions match TRBD1. This CDR3 is built from 15 residues. V shed 3 bases and J 5 bases; nucleotides not matched to a gene: 7. CDR1 and CDR2 (germline): ENHRY, SYGVKD.

The J gene is TRBJ1-2, the V gene TRBV6-5; D ambiguous. Germline loops: CDR1 MNHEY, CDR2 SVGAGI. This CDR3 region has 13 residues. V was clipped by 0 bases and J by 8 bases, with 10 bases between them. The CDR3 protein is CASSYSLGGGYTF. The CDR3 region has the DNA TGTGCCAGCAGTTACTCCCTGGGAGGAGGCTACACCTTC.

The gene calls are TRBV6-1 and TRBJ2-3; perhaps TRBD1 as D (6 bases). Trimming took 3 bases from V and 2 from J, leaving 12 bases between them. The CDR3 has 15 residues. The germline V gene has CDR1 MNHNS and CDR2 SASEGT. The CDR3: CASSDGTFITDTQYF. The CDR3 DNA reads TGTGCCAGCAGTGACGGGACATTTATCACAGATACGCAGTATTTT.

V and J are TRBV19 and TRBJ1-1; 7 positions match TRBD1. CDR3 length: 19 amino acids. Germline loops: CDR1 LNHDA, CDR2 SQIVND (reference sequence). The V gene end was trimmed by 2 bases and the J gene end by 0 bases; junction bases not matched to a gene: 15. Here the CDR3 DNA reads TGTGCCAGTAGTATAAGGATAACAGGGGTCTTGGACGTGAACACTGAAGCTTTCTTT. This sequence encodes CASSIRITGVLDVNTEAFF.

The V call is TRBV18, the J call TRBJ1-4; 7 bases fit TRBD1. The CDR3 length is 16 residues. Losses at the gene ends were 5 bases for V and 8 bases for J; bases not matched to a gene: 14. Germline CDR1 is KGHSH and CDR2 is LQKENI. CDR3 coding DNA: TGTGCCAGCTCAACCTACCAGGGGGGCGCCCTGGAAAAACTGTTTTTT. Translation gives CASSTYQGGALEKLFF. The entire variable domain, with the rest obtained from reference TRBV18 and TRBJ1-4, is as follows: NAGVMQNPRHLVRRRGQEARLRCSPMKGHSHVYWYRQLPEEGLKFMVYLQKENIIDESGMPKERFSAEFPKEGPSILRIQQVVRGDSAAYFCASSTYQGGALEKLFFGSGTQLSVL.

The chain employs TRBV6-1 and TRBJ2-7; 8 bases agree with TRBD1. The CDR3 spans 13 residues. CDR1 MNHNS and CDR2 SASEGT come from the germline V gene. V lost 6 bases and J lost 2; bases outside the gene matches: 3. The CDR3 DNA sequence: TGTGCCAGCAGCGGGACAGGTCCCTACGAGCAGTACTTC. As protein: CASSGTGPYEQYF.

The chain uses TRBV11-2 and TRBJ2-5; D may be TRBD1 (6 bases). Germline V gene sequence: CDR1 SGHAT, CDR2 FQNNGV. Deletions cut 10 bases from V and 1 base from J, with 19 bases between. This CDR3 is built from 15 residues. The CDR3 here is CATLHMTGPQETQYF. In DNA form, the CDR3 reads TGTGCCACCTTACACATGACAGGCCCCCAAGAGACCCAGTACTTC.

The rearrangement joins TRBV6-1 to TRBJ1-2, with D perhaps matching TRBD1 (5 bases). V dropped 10 bases and J dropped 4 bases, with 19 bases sitting between them. The CDR3 spans 14 residues. CDR1 and CDR2 (germline): MNHNS, SASEGT. CDR3 residues: CATRWPGLLYGYTF. The CDR3 bases are TGTGCCACCCGGTGGCCAGGGCTGCTCTATGGCTACACCTTC.

This chain connects TRBV27 to TRBJ1-2, with D possibly being TRBD1 (6 bases). Trimming pared 2 bases from V and 3 bases from J, leaving 7 bases between. The CDR3 length is 13 residues. Germline V gives CDR1 MNHEY, CDR2 SMNVEV (reference sequence). In DNA, the CDR3 is TGTGCCAGCAGTTTAACAGGGTACTATGGCTACACCTTC. It translates to CASSLTGYYGYTF.

This sequence joins TRBV9 and TRBJ2-1, with TRBD2 matching over 8 bases. The ends lost 4 bases at V and 8 bases at J; junction bases unmatched: 14. This CDR3 is built from 16 residues. CDR1 SGDLS and CDR2 YYNGEE come from the germline V gene. The CDR3 reads CASSPRDGTSRYEQFF. The CDR3 DNA is TGTGCCAGCAGCCCGAGAGACGGGACTAGTCGGTATGAGCAGTTCTTC.

This chain joins TRBV2 and TRBJ2-3, with D uncertain. The germline V gene encodes CDR1 SNHLY and CDR2 FYNNEI. This CDR3 has 12 amino acids. Trimming shortened V by 2 bases and J by 6 bases, and 6 bases separated the two germline ends. CDR3 loop: CASSEPVDTQYF. For the CDR3, the DNA is TGTGCCAGCAGTGAACCTGTCGATACGCAGTATTTT.

The genes are TRBV7-9 and TRBJ1-1; 9 bases fit TRBD1. The V and J ends lost 4 bases and 7 bases, in that order; junction bases with no gene match: 4. Looked up from germline, CDR1 is SEHNR and CDR2 is FQNEAQ (reference sequence). This CDR3 has 13 residues. CDR3 sequence reads: CASSSQGAGEAFF. The CDR3 DNA follows: TGTGCCAGCAGCTCACAGGGGGCAGGTGAAGCTTTCTTT.

The gene calls are TRBV7-2 and TRBJ2-2; 13 positions agree with TRBD2. This CDR3 is 14 amino acids long. In germline, CDR1 is SGHTA, CDR2 FQGNSA. The V and J ends lost 6 bases and 6 bases, in that order; junction bases with no gene match: 1. CDR3 bases: TGTGCCAGCAGTACTAGCGGGGGGGCCGGGGAGCTGTTTTTT. Translated, it gives CASSTSGGAGELFF. Supplemented by reference TRBV7-2 and TRBJ2-2, the full variable domain reads GAGVSQSPSNKVTEKGKDVELRCDPISGHTALYWYRQSLGQGLEFLIYFQGNSAPDKSGLPSDRFSAERTGGSVSTLTIQRTQQEDSAVYLCASSTSGGAGELFFGEGSRLTVL.

This clone was found a few times. The rearrangement joins TRBV6-1 to TRBJ1-2; 8 bases agree with TRBD1. This CDR3 region has 14 residues. Trimming removed 3 bases from V and 8 bases from J; junction bases left unmatched: 8. Germline loops: CDR1 MNHNS, CDR2 SASEGT. CDR3 region: CASSDTDREDGYTF. The CDR3 nucleotides read TGTGCCAGCAGTGACACGGACAGGGAAGACGGCTACACCTTC.

The rearrangement joins TRBV7-8 to TRBJ2-3; 8 nucleotides agree with TRBD1. V dropped 5 bases and J dropped 4; count of bases not matched to a gene: 11. CDR1 and CDR2 (germline): SGHVS, FQNEAQ. This CDR3 contains 16 residues. The CDR3 is CASSQPGQAISDTQYF. The CDR3 DNA sequence: TGTGCCAGCAGCCAGCCGGGACAGGCGATCTCAGATACGCAGTATTTT.

This sequence joins TRBV9 and TRBJ1-1, with 7 bases that match TRBD1. Per germline, CDR1 SGDLS and CDR2 YYNGEE. Trimming removed 7 bases from V and 1 base from J; junction bases left unmatched: 13. This CDR3 is 16 amino acids long. The CDR3 reads CASSLPRTGSNTEAFF. The CDR3 DNA reads TGTGCCAGCTCCCTACCTAGGACAGGATCGAACACTGAAGCTTTCTTT.